This record looks at one T cell receptor beta chain sequence and its context. The antigen is not known. This CDR3 contains 14 residues. The germline V gene has CDR1 ENHRY and CDR2 SYGVKD. V was trimmed by 6 bases and J by 1 base, leaving 11 bases between them. These data originate in a study of shared clonotypes between healthy human individuals. Study-level information: The donor group consisted of a couple of women and three men, aged 18 to 49.

TCRdb's table, derived via immunoSEQ multiplex PCR, lists solely in-frame clones and lacks some. The sample includes about 2 million clones, 85% to 95% seen only once; the top ten take 0.1% to 0.15%. Study results and limitations: Few donors restricted represented genetic and exposure-history diversity. In this cohort, only blood was sampled, and tissue repertoires likely differ.

Sequencing input: naive CD4+ T cells sorted from blood. Regarding subset: CD45RA+ positively selected. The clonotype originates from a man aged 18 to 30 in good health. This chain links TRBV10-3 with TRBJ2-3, with D possibly TRBD1 on 5 matching bases. CDR3 DNA sequence: TGTGCCATCAGACAGGACCCGCGCACAGATACGCAGTATTTT. Translated: CAIRQDPRTDTQYF.